The TCR beta chain under discussion was sequenced for a study of glioma-infiltrating T cells (dated by TCRdb to 2016 to 2017). General notes on the study: The low-grade gliomas were WHO grade II oligodendrogliomas or astrocytomas, while the glioblastomas were WHO grade IV tumors sampled at initial diagnosis rather than at recurrent diagnosis. Before surgery, glioma patients were given dexamethasone for six or fewer days. Sequencing coverage of roughly 4- to 11-fold of 900,000 to 1,000,000 peripheral T cells was targeted for blood libraries. The study sequenced TCR alpha- and beta-chain repertoires from glioma tissue, from non-neoplastic brain tissue and from matched peripheral blood mononuclear cells. Each tissue-infiltrating repertoire was compared with the same patient's peripheral blood repertoire to measure divergence between tissue and blood T-cell populations. Three low-grade glioma patients, about 8 primary glioblastoma patients, and three non-glioma patients who contributed non-neoplastic brain tissue made up the paired cohort. General findings and caveats noted by the study authors: Group comparisons rested on small numbers: three non-neoplastic, three low-grade glioma and under ten glioblastoma patients. Patients with low tissue-blood divergence were marked by a signature set of shared blood CDR3 motifs, and that set was depleted in highly divergent patients. Very few CDR3 sequences were shared between tissue and blood, attributed to high CDR3 diversity and limited sampling. VJ-independent divergence between tissue and blood was lower than expected in non-neoplastic patients but higher than expected in all gliomas, particularly low-grade gliomas.

Surgical brain or tumor specimens were cryofrozen in liquid nitrogen immediately after resection, and peripheral blood cells were collected concurrently. The iRepertoire nested amplicon-rescue multiplex PCR (arm-PCR) platform was used to amplify TCR alpha and beta CDR3 regions from RNA. The input for one-step reverse transcription and amplification was 100-400 ng of either tissue mRNA or PBMC total RNA. Following bead purification, Illumina adapters were added through a secondary multiplex PCR, and the libraries were then gel-purified between 200 and 400 bp. Demultiplexing relied on internal 6-nucleotide barcodes carried by the libraries. Sequencing of libraries was performed on an Illumina MiSeq with 2x220 or 2x250 nucleotide paired-end reads. The authors processed their data as follows. FLASH 1.2.11 was used to merge paired reads, and BWA-MEM then aligned the reads to the GRCh37 human genome before TRA and TRB reads were extracted. For V and J assignment, an IMGT-derived reference of cassette sequences and CDR3 motifs that included pseudogenes was used. Three-frame translation of reads was performed, and productive CDR3s were defined as those with a C...FGXG motif and no stop codons. Clonotypes were defined as unique combinations of V-J cassette pair and CDR3 amino acid sequence. Reads were filtered by Hamming distance, thresholded by each sample's sequence error rate in mapped regions. TCRdb reanalyzed the raw reads on its own, using fastp at Q25 for trimming and MiXCR for clone calling, and kept in-frame beta chains. Entries are consolidated by CDR3 protein sequence, retaining the most common genes and DNA. The V and J calls and clone size are TCRdb's, not the authors'. This sample comprises about 380,000 distinct CDR3 sequences, around 45% of them detected only once. The ten largest clones represent 12% of the sample.

Trimming takes 3 bases off V and 7 bases off J; junction bases not matched to a gene: 7. CDR1 is given as DFQATT and CDR2 as SNEGSKA, both from the germline V gene (reference sequence). Including cysteine and phenylalanine, the CDR3 has 14 amino acids. Only CDR3 DNA remains: 42 bases, in frame from the first base. Of note for this clonotype: Its antigen remains unidentified. Base qualities are not recorded, but no much larger clone differs from it by a single base.

Recombination linked TRBV20-1 to TRBJ2-1, with TRBD1 identical over 9 junction bases. Material for sequencing was glioma tissue, nonneoplastic brain tissue, or PBMCs (not recorded which). The clonotype comes from a human donor with low-grade glioma or glioblastoma, undergoing nonglioma brain surgery, or in good health (not recorded which). The CDR3 sequence is CSASLDRGYNEQFF. The sequenced DNA: TGCAGTGCTAGCTTGGACAGGGGTTATAATGAGCAGTTCTTC.